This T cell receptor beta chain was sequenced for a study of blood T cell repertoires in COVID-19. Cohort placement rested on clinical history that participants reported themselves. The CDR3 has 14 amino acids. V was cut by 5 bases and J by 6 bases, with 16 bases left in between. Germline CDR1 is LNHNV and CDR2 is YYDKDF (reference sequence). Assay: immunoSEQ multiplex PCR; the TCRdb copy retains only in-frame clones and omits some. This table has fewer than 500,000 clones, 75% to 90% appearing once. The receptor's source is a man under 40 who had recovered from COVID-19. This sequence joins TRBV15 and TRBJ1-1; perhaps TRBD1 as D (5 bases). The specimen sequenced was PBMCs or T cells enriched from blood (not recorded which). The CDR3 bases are TGTGCCACCAGCCCAGGGCTCGTTATCTCTGAAGCTTTCTTT. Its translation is CATSPGLVISEAFF.